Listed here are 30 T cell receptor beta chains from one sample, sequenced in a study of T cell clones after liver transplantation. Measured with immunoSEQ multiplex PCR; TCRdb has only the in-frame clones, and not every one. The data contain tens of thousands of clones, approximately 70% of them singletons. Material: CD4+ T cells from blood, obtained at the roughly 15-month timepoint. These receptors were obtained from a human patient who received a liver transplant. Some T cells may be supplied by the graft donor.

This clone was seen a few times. The CDR3 nucleotides read TGTGCCAGCAGTTTGATCACCATGAACACTGAAGCTTTCTTT. It is translated as CASSLITMNTEAFF. The J gene is TRBJ1-1, the V gene TRBV28; D unresolved. This CDR3 is built from 14 residues. Germline V gene sequence: CDR1 MDHEN, CDR2 SYDVKM. V shed 3 bases and J shed 0 bases, with 8 bases lying between them.

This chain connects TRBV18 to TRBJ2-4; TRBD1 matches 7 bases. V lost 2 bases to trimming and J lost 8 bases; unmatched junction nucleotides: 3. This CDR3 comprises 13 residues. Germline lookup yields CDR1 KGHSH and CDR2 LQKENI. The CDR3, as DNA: TGTGCCAGCTCACCAGTCCAGGGGGACATTCAGTACTTC. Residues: CASSPVQGDIQYF. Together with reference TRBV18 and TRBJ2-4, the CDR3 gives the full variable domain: NAGVMQNPRHLVRRRGQEARLRCSPMKGHSHVYWYRQLPEEGLKFMVYLQKENIIDESGMPKERFSAEFPKEGPSILRIQQVVRGDSAAYFCASSPVQGDIQYFGAGTRLSVL.

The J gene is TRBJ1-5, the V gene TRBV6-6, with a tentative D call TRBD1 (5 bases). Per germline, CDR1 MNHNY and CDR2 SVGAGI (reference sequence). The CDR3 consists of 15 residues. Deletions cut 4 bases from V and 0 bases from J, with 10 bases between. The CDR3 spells CASSLTEYSNQPQHF. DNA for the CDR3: TGTGCCAGCAGTTTGACAGAATATAGCAATCAGCCCCAGCATTTT.

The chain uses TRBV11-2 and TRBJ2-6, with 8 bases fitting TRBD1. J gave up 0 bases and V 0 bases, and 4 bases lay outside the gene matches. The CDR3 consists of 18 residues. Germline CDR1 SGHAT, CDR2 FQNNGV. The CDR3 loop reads CASSLDGQGFSGANVLTF. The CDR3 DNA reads TGTGCCAGCAGCTTAGACGGACAGGGCTTCTCTGGGGCCAACGTCCTGACTTTC. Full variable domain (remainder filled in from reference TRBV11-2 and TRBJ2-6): EAGVAQSPRYKIIEKRQSVAFWCNPISGHATLYWYQQILGQGPKLLIQFQNNGVVDDSQLPKDRFSAERLKGVDSTLKIQPAKLEDSAVYLCASSLDGQGFSGANVLTFGAGSRLTVL.

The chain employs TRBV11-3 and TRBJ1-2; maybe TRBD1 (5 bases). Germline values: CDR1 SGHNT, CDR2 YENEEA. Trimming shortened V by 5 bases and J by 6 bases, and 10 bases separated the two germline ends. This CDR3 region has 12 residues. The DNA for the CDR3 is TGTGCCAGCAGCCGCAGGGAAAATGGCTACACCTTC. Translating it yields CASSRRENGYTF.

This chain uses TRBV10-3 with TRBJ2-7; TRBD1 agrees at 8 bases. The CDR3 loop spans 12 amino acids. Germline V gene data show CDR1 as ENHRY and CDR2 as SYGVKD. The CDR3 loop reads CATSQGAVEQYV. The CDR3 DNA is TGTGCCACCAGTCAGGGGGCCGTCGAGCAGTACGTC.

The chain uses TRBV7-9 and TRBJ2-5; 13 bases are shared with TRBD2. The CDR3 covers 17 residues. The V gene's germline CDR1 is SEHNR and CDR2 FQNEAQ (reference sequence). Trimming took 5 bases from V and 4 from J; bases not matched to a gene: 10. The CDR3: CASSQTGTSGAGETQYF. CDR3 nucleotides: TGTGCCAGCAGCCAGACCGGGACTAGCGGGGCTGGAGAGACCCAGTACTTC.

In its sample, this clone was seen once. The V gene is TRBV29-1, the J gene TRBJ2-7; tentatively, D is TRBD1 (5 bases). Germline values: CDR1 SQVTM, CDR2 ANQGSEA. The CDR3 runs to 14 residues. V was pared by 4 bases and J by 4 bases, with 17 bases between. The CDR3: CSVAEPGASYEQYF. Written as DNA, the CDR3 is TGCAGCGTTGCTGAGCCTGGGGCCTCATACGAGCAGTACTTC.

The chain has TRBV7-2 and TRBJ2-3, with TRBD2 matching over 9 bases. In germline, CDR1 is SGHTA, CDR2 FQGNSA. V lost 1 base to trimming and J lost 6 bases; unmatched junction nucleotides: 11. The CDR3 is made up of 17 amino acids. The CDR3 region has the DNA TGTGCCAGCAGCTTAGGGGTCCTAGCGGGGTCGTTTGATACGCAGTATTTT. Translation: CASSLGVLAGSFDTQYF.

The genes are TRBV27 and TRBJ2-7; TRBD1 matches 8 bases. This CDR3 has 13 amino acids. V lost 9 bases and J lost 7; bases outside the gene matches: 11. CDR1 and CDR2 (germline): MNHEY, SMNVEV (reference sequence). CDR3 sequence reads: CASSPAGGEEQYV. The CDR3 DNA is TGTGCCAGTTCACCGGCAGGGGGCGAGGAGCAGTACGTC.

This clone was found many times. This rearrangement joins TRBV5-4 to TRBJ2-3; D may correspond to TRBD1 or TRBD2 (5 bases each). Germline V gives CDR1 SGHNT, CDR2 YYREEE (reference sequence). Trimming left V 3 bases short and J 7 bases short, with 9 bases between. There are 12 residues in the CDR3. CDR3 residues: CASSWDHNTQYF. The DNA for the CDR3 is TGTGCCAGCAGCTGGGACCATAATACGCAGTATTTT.

CDR3 in DNA: TGTGCCAGTCGGGACAGCGATAGCAATCAGCCCCAGCATTTT. It translates to CASRDSDSNQPQHF. V and J are TRBV27 and TRBJ1-5; 7 bases map to TRBD1. V was pared by 9 bases and J by 0 bases, with 5 bases of the junction left unmatched. Germline CDR1 and CDR2: MNHEY and SMNVEV (reference sequence). The CDR3 has 14 residues.

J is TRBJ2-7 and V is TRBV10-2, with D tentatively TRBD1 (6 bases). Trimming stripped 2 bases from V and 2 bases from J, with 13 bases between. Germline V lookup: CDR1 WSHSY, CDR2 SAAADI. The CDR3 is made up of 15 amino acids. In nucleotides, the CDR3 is TGCGCCAGCAGTGAGCGCACAGGGACACCCTACGAGCAGTACTTC. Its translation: CASSERTGTPYEQYF.

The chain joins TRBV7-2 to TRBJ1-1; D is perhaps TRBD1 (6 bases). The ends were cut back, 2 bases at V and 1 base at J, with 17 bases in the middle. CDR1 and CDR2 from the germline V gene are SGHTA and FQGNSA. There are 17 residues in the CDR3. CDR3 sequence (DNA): TGTGCCAGCAGCTTAAAGGGAGGAATGACAGGGAACACTGAAGCTTTCTTT. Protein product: CASSLKGGMTGNTEAFF.

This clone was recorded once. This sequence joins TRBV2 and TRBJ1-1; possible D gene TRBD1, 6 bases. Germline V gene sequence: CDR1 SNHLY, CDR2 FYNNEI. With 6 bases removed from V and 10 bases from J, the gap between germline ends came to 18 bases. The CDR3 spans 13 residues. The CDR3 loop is CASRETGMQGAFF. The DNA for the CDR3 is TGTGCCAGCAGGGAAACAGGGATGCAAGGAGCTTTCTTT.

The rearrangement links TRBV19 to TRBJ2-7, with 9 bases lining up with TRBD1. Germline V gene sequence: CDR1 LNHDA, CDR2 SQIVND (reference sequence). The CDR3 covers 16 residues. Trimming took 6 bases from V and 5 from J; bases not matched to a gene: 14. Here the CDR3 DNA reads TGTGCCAGTAGAACAACAGGGGGCGACGGGGCCAACGAGCAGTACTTC. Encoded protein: CASRTTGGDGANEQYF.

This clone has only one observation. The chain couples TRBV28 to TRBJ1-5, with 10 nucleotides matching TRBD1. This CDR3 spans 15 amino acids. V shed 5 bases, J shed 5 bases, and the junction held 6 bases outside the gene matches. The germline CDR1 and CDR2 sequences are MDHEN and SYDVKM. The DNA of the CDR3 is TGTGCCAGCAGTGAACGGACAGGGGGTTATCAGCCCCAGCATTTT. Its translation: CASSERTGGYQPQHF.

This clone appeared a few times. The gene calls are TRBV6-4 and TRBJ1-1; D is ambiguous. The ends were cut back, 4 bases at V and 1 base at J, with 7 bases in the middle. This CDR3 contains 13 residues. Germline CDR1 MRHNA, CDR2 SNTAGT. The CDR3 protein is CASSVSGNTEAFF. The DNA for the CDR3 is TGTGCCAGCAGTGTTTCGGGGAACACTGAAGCTTTCTTT.

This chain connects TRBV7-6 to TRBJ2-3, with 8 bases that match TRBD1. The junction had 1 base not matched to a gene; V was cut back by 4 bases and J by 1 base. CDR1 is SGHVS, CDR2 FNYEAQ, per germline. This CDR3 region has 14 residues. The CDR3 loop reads CASSSGQGTDTQYF. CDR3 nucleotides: TGTGCCAGCAGCTCGGGACAGGGCACAGATACGCAGTATTTT.

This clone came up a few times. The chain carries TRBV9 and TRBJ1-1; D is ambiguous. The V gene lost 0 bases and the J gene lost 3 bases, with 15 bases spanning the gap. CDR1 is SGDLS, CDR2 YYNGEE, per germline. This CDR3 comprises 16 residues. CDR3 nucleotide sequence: TGTGCCAGCAGCGTAGGGGCAGGTGGTGCTGACACTGAAGCTTTCTTT. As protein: CASSVGAGGADTEAFF. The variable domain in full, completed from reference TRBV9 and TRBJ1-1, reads DSGVTQTPKHLITATGQRVTLRCSPRSGDLSVYWYQQSLDQGLQFLIQYYNGEERAKGNILERFSAQQFPDLHSELNLSSLELGDSALYFCASSVGAGGADTEAFFGQGTRLTVV.

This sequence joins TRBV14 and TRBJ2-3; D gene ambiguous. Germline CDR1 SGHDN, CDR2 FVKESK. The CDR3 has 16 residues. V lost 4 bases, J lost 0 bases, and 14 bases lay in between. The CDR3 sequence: CASSPDVYASTDTQYF. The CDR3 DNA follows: TGTGCCAGCAGCCCGGACGTTTACGCGAGCACAGATACGCAGTATTTT.

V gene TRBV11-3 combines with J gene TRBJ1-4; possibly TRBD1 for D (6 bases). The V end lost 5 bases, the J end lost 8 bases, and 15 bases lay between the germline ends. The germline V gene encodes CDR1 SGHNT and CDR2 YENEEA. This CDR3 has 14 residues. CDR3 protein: CASSRGTLEEKLFF. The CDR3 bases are TGTGCCAGCAGCCGCGGGACATTGGAAGAAAAACTGTTTTTT.

CDR3 DNA: TGTGCCAGCAGTGGCGGCAGGGCGGGTCAGCCCCAGCATTTT. It yields the protein CASSGGRAGQPQHF. This sequence joins TRBV2 and TRBJ1-5, with D maybe TRBD1 (5 bases). Germline values: CDR1 SNHLY, CDR2 FYNNEI. The CDR3 loop spans 14 amino acids. The ends were cut back, 4 bases at V and 6 bases at J, with 13 bases in the middle.

The CDR3: CASSNRQGMITEAFF. As DNA, the CDR3 is TGTGCCAGCAGTAATAGACAGGGGATGATCACTGAAGCTTTCTTT. The chain couples TRBV6-6 to TRBJ1-1; TRBD1 matches at 8 bases. Germline lookup yields CDR1 MNHNY and CDR2 SVGAGI (reference sequence). The V and J ends lost 5 bases and 4 bases, in that order; junction bases with no gene match: 9. CDR3 size: 15 residues.

The CDR3 region has the DNA TGTGCCAGCAATACGGATCAGCCCCAGCATTTT. It encodes CASNTDQPQHF. The chain has TRBV6-5 and TRBJ1-5; D uncertain. Deletions cut 7 bases from V and 5 bases from J, with 6 bases between. The germline gives CDR1 MNHEY, CDR2 SVGAGI. The CDR3 extends over 11 amino acids.

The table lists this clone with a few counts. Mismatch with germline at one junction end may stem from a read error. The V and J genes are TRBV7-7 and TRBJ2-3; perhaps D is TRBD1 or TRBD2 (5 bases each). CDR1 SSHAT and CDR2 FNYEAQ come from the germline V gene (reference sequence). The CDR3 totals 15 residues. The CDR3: CASSLGGGGTDTQYF. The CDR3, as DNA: TGTGCTAGCAGCTTAGGTGGGGGTGGCACAGATACGCAGTATTTT.

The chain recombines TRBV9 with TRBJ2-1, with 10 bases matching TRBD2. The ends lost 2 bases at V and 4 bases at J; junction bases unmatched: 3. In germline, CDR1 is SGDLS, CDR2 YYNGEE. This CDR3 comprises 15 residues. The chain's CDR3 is CASSVSSGRYNEQFF. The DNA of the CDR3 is TGTGCCAGCAGCGTCTCTAGCGGGAGATACAATGAGCAGTTCTTC. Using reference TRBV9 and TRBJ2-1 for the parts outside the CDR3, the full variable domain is DSGVTQTPKHLITATGQRVTLRCSPRSGDLSVYWYQQSLDQGLQFLIQYYNGEERAKGNILERFSAQQFPDLHSELNLSSLELGDSALYFCASSVSSGRYNEQFFGPGTRLTVL.

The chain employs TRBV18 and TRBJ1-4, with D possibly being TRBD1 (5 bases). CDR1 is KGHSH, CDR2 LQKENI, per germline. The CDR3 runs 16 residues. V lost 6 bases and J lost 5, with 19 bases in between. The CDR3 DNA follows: TGTGCCAGCTCGCCGGGACGGCCAGGCAACAATGAAAAACTGTTTTTT. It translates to CASSPGRPGNNEKLFF.

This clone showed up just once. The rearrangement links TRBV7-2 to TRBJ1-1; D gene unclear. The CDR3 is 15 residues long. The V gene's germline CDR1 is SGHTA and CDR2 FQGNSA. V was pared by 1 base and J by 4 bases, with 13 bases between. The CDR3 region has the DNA TGTGCCAGCAGCTTAGAAAGCATACCCGGCACTGAAGCTTTCTTT. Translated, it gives CASSLESIPGTEAFF.

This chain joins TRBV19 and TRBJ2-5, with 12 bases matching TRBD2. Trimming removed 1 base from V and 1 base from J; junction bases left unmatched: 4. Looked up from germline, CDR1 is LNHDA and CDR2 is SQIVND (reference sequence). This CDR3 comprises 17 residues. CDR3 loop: CASSIGTSGVFQETQYF. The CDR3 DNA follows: TGTGCCAGTAGTATAGGGACTAGCGGGGTATTCCAAGAGACCCAGTACTTC.